Each of the 22 T cell receptor beta chains below was sequenced from the same sample in a study of blood T cell repertoires in COVID-19. The assay was immunoSEQ multiplex PCR, and TCRdb's table has in-frame clones only and misses some. Altogether around 290,000 clones are present, more than 85% being singletons, with the ten largest covering about 4.6%. Sequencing used peripheral blood. These receptors came from a middle-aged man with acute or convalescent COVID-19.

The chain has TRBV11-3 and TRBJ1-1; D is undetermined. CDR1 and CDR2 from the germline V gene are SGHNT and YENEEA. Trimming stripped 1 base from V and 0 bases from J, with 9 bases between. The CDR3 is 15 amino acids. CDR3 DNA: TGTGCCAGCAGCTTAGGACCAGACTTGAACACTGAAGCTTTCTTT. Protein sequence: CASSLGPDLNTEAFF.

This rearrangement joins TRBV12-2 to TRBJ1-2; TRBD1 was called by the table and not checked on the DNA. TRBV12-2 is annotated as a pseudogene. CDR3 length equals 17 residues. The CDR3 coding sequence is TGTGCAAGTCGCCCCCGGGCCGGGACAGGGGAATCCTATGGCTACACCTTC. As protein: CASRPRAGTGESYGYTF.

CDR3 bases: TGTGCCAGCAGCTACACAGGGGAAAGCAATCAGCCCCAGCATTTT. Translating it yields CASSYTGESNQPQHF. This chain connects TRBV27 to TRBJ1-5, with 7 bases aligning to TRBD1. Trimming took 6 bases from V and 1 from J; bases not matched to a gene: 6. The CDR3 loop spans 15 amino acids. From germline, CDR1 is MNHEY and CDR2 SMNVEV (reference sequence).

The chain carries TRBV6-5 and TRBJ2-7, with D possibly being TRBD1 (5 bases). V lost 4 bases, J lost 9 bases, and 19 bases lay in between. Germline-derived CDR1 and CDR2 are MNHEY and SVGAGI. CDR3 length: 14 residues. In nucleotides, the CDR3 is TGTGCCAGCAGTTCGGGTAGGGGCTTTTTTGGGCAGTACTTC. This gives the protein CASSSGRGFFGQYF.

The DNA for the CDR3 is TGTGCCAGCAGTGCCGACAGCGTCTATGGCTACACCTTC. Translation gives CASSADSVYGYTF. The chain recombines TRBV12-3 or TRBV12-4 with TRBJ1-2; tentative D call: TRBD1 (5 bases). V shed 5 bases and J shed 4 bases, with 11 bases lying between them. CDR3 length equals 13 residues.

The chain has TRBV19 and TRBJ2-3; TRBD1 is a possible D gene (6 bases). CDR1 and CDR2 from the germline V gene are LNHDA and SQIVND (reference sequence). This CDR3 spans 17 amino acids. Trimming took 0 bases from V and 7 from J, leaving 20 bases between them. In nucleotides, the CDR3 is TGTGCCAGTAGTATAGATGCGTACGGGACACCTACAAATACGCAGTATTTT. This codes for CASSIDAYGTPTNTQYF.

This clone was seen a handful of times. The V and J genes are TRBV4-2 and TRBJ1-5, with D possibly matching TRBD1 (5 bases). Trimming left V 1 base short and J 7 bases short, with 14 bases between. The CDR3 contains 15 residues. The germline V gene encodes CDR1 LGHNA and CDR2 YNFKEQ. CDR3 sequence reads: CASSQAAGRNQPQHF. DNA of the CDR3: TGTGCCAGCAGCCAAGCGGCAGGGAGGAACCAGCCCCAGCATTTT.

CDR3 in amino acids: CASSFLRGAYEQYF. In DNA form, the CDR3 reads TGTGCCAGCAGCTTCCTCAGAGGCGCCTACGAGCAGTACTTC. V is TRBV7-2 and J is TRBJ2-7; D unclear. Germline CDR1 SGHTA, CDR2 FQGNSA. The ends were cut back, 3 bases at V and 2 bases at J, with 11 bases in the middle. The CDR3 has 14 amino acids.

This sequence joins TRBV9 and TRBJ1-2; no clear D gene. There are 14 residues in the CDR3. In germline, CDR1 is SGDLS, CDR2 YYNGEE. The germline V and J ends were trimmed by 0 bases and 4 bases, with 10 bases remaining between them. The CDR3: CASSVAGIGYGYTF. The DNA of the CDR3 is TGTGCCAGCAGCGTAGCGGGGATTGGCTATGGCTACACCTTC.

This chain connects TRBV24-1 to TRBJ1-1, with a tentative D call TRBD1 (5 bases). Germline V gene lookup returns CDR1 KGHDR and CDR2 SFDVKD. This CDR3 is 15 amino acids long. V shed 4 bases and J shed 3 bases, with 14 bases lying between them. The CDR3 nucleotides read TGTGCCACCAGTGACCCGCGAAAAGGGGACACTGAAGCTTTCTTT. Translated: CATSDPRKGDTEAFF.

V usage is TRBV4-2 and J usage is TRBJ1-1; maybe TRBD1 (6 bases). CDR3 length: 13 amino acids. Germline V gene lookup returns CDR1 LGHNA and CDR2 YNFKEQ. V was clipped by 3 bases and J by 11 bases, with 16 bases between them. In nucleotides, the CDR3 is TGTGCCAGCAGCCAGGCAGGGGCCTTATTCGCTTTCTTT. Translated: CASSQAGALFAFF.

This chain uses TRBV10-2 with TRBJ2-4; 7 positions agree with TRBD2. Trimming at V came to 3 bases and at J to 7 bases, leaving 3 bases not matched to a gene. The CDR3 has 13 residues. The germline V gene has CDR1 WSHSY and CDR2 SAAADI. For the CDR3, the DNA is TGCGCCAGCAGTGAATCAGCGGGGAACATTCAGTACTTC. Translation: CASSESAGNIQYF.

The rearrangement links TRBV4-1 to TRBJ2-6; D is possibly TRBD1 (6 bases). Germline CDR1 MGHRA, CDR2 YSYEKL. This CDR3 is built from 15 residues. Trimming pared 2 bases from V and 4 bases from J, leaving 9 bases between. The CDR3: CASSQQQGGANVLTF. The CDR3 DNA reads as TGCGCCAGCAGCCAACAGCAGGGGGGGGCCAACGTCCTGACTTTC.

This chain connects TRBV5-6 to TRBJ1-2; the D is unclear. Germline V gene sequence: CDR1 SGHDT, CDR2 YYEEEE. The CDR3 runs to 15 residues. The V end was cut by 1 base, the J end by 2 bases, with 12 bases between. The CDR3 nucleotides are TGTGCCAGCAGCTTGATAGGTAACGGGAACTATGGCTACACCTTC. Translation: CASSLIGNGNYGYTF.

V usage is TRBV20-1 and J usage is TRBJ2-1; tentative D call: TRBD2 (5 bases). The germline V gene encodes CDR1 DFQATT and CDR2 SNEGSKA (reference sequence). CDR3 length equals 11 residues. V was shortened by 3 bases and J by 9 bases, with 9 bases between the two germline ends. CDR3 amino acids: CSAREVREQFF. CDR3 DNA sequence: TGCAGTGCTAGGGAGGTACGTGAGCAGTTCTTC.

The chain joins TRBV12-5 to TRBJ2-3; 7 nucleotides align to TRBD1. CDR3 size: 15 residues. CDR1 is LGHNT, CDR2 FRNRAP, per germline. The V and J ends lost 1 base and 4 bases, in that order; junction bases with no gene match: 5. CDR3 nucleotide sequence: TGTGCTAGTGGTTTGGGACAGGGTGGGGCAGATACGCAGTATTTT. This codes for CASGLGQGGADTQYF.

This rearrangement joins TRBV19 to TRBJ1-5, with TRBD1 matching over 7 bases. V shed 1 base, J shed 5 bases, and the junction held 5 bases outside the gene matches. The CDR3 is 15 amino acids. CDR1 is LNHDA and CDR2 is SQIVND in the germline V gene (reference sequence). CDR3 in DNA: TGTGCCAGTAGTATAGGTGGCAGGGGGGATCAGCCCCAGCATTTT. It specifies CASSIGGRGDQPQHF.

This clone was seen only a few times. The chain employs TRBV9 and TRBJ2-7, with 8 bases identical to TRBD1. The CDR3 loop spans 16 amino acids. Germline CDR1 SGDLS, CDR2 YYNGEE. Unmatched junction bases numbered 9, after V lost 4 bases and J lost 0 bases. The CDR3 loop reads CASSSSGQVASYEQYF. The CDR3 DNA is TGTGCCAGCAGCTCCTCGGGACAGGTCGCCTCCTACGAGCAGTACTTC.

The rearrangement links TRBV6-5 to TRBJ2-5; maybe TRBD2 (5 bases). This CDR3 spans 12 amino acids. Trimming stripped 7 bases from V and 5 bases from J, with 11 bases between. Germline V lookup: CDR1 MNHEY, CDR2 SVGAGI. CDR3 sequence: CASNPGGETQYF. CDR3 bases: TGTGCCAGCAACCCCGGCGGGGAGACCCAGTACTTC.

The chain links TRBV5-8 to TRBJ2-1, with 8 bases aligning to TRBD1. V gave up 4 bases and J gave up 14 bases; unmatched junction bases: 14. The CDR3 is 14 residues long. Germline CDR1 SGHTS, CDR2 YDEGEE. CDR3 sequence (DNA): TGTGCCAGCAGCCCGCGGGGCGAGAGGGACAGGAAGTTCTTC. It translates to CASSPRGERDRKFF. Based on the CDR3 plus reference TRBV5-8 and TRBJ2-1, the full variable domain is EAGVTQSPTHLIKTRGQQATLRCSPISGHTSVYWYQQALGLGLQFLLWYDEGEERNRGNFPPRFSGRQFPNYSSELNVNALELEDSALYLCASSPRGERDRKFFGPGTRLTVL.

On this clone itself: The sample carries other DNA sequences with the same CDR3. The rearrangement uses TRBV5-1 and TRBJ1-1, with D perhaps matching TRBD1 (6 bases). The V end was cut by 0 bases, the J end by 3 bases, with 9 bases between. The germline V gene has CDR1 SGHRS and CDR2 YFSETQ. The CDR3 is 14 amino acids. Here the CDR3 reads CASSLGGGDTEAFF. In nucleotides, the CDR3 is TGCGCCAGCAGCTTGGGTGGGGGCGACACTGAAGCTTTCTTT.

This chain links TRBV20-1 with TRBJ2-7, with 7 bases identical to TRBD2. The CDR3 is made up of 13 amino acids. Per the germline V gene, CDR1 is DFQATT and CDR2 is SNEGSKA (reference sequence). The J segment lost 1 base and the V segment lost 3 bases, leaving 3 bases of the junction unmatched. In DNA form, the CDR3 reads TGCAGTGCTAGTGGCGGGGGTTCCTACGAGCAGTACTTC. The encoded protein is CSASGGGSYEQYF.